This T cell receptor beta chain is drawn from a study of T cell responses to AZD1222 COVID-19 vaccine. The CDR3 is 16 amino acids. Germline CDR1 KGHDR, CDR2 SFDVKD. V was pared by 3 bases and J by 6 bases, with 3 bases of the junction left unmatched. Generated by immunoSEQ multiplex PCR, the TCRdb table keeps only in-frame clones and is missing some. The data contain some 160,000 clones, approximately 92% of them seen just once; the ten biggest clones take up 1.5% to 2%. Material: peripheral blood, obtained on day 0 of AZD1222 vaccination. The receptor's source is an adult in good health. This chain connects TRBV24-1 to TRBJ2-2; 13 nucleotides match TRBD2. This CDR3 reads CATSDTSGRAPGELFF. The CDR3 DNA follows: TGTGCCACCAGTGATACTAGCGGGAGGGCCCCCGGGGAGCTGTTTTTT.